A selection of T cell receptor beta chains follows, all from one sample in a study of blood T cell repertoires in COVID-19. The method was immunoSEQ multiplex PCR; TCRdb's version includes in-frame clones alone and lacks a portion of them. The sample lists fewer than 500,000 clones; 70% to 90% were seen once. Sequencing was done on a sample of PBMCs or T cells enriched from blood (not recorded which). The receptors shown here come from a woman aged 18-30 years with acute COVID-19. CDR3s include the opening cysteine and the closing phenylalanine or tryptophan. A D gene is named only where the DNA matches it firmly. Clone size appears in some rows only: once, few, many, or a class for an expanded clone.

V gene: TRBV7-2; J gene: TRBJ2-7; D gene: TRBD2; clone size: .; CDR3 DNA: TGTGCCAGCAGCCCGGCCCGGACTAGCGGGAGGGAAAAGCAGTACTTC; CDR3 protein: CASSPARTSGREKQYF
V gene: TRBV9; J gene: TRBJ2-7; D gene: .; clone size: .; CDR3 DNA: TGTGCCAGCAGCGTTGGCGGGGAGAAGTACGAGCAGTACTTC; CDR3 protein: CASSVGGEKYEQYF
V gene: TRBV5-1; J gene: TRBJ2-7; D gene: .; clone size: .; CDR3 DNA: TGCGCCAACCGGGGTCCGAGAAACTCCTACGAGCAGTACTTC; CDR3 protein: CANRGPRNSYEQYF
V gene: TRBV18; J gene: TRBJ1-1; D gene: .; clone size: once; CDR3 DNA: TGTGCCAGCTCATATACTAACACTGAAGCTTTCTTT; CDR3 protein: CASSYTNTEAFF
V gene: TRBV3-1/TRBV3-2; J gene: TRBJ1-5; D gene: TRBD1; clone size: few; CDR3 DNA: TGTGCCAGCAGCCCACAGGGGGCCAGCAATCAGCCCCAGCATTTT; CDR3 protein: CASSPQGASNQPQHF
V gene: TRBV5-4; J gene: TRBJ2-1; D gene: .; clone size: .; CDR3 DNA: TGTGCCAGCAGCTTACAGGGTCCCTACAATGAGCAGTTCTTC; CDR3 protein: CASSLQGPYNEQFF
V gene: TRBV6-1; J gene: TRBJ2-7; D gene: TRBD2; clone size: .; CDR3 DNA: TGTGCCAGCAACGACCCGGGGGTCGGGGGGTACGAGCAGTACTTC; CDR3 protein: CASNDPGVGGYEQYF
V gene: TRBV15; J gene: TRBJ2-7; D gene: TRBD1; clone size: .; CDR3 DNA: TGTGCCACCAGCAGAGTCCGGGGACAGGGAGTCTACGAGCAGTACTTC; CDR3 protein: CATSRVRGQGVYEQYF
V gene: TRBV7-2; J gene: TRBJ1-4; D gene: .; clone size: .; CDR3 DNA: TGTGCCAGCAGCTACCAGACCGACAGTGCAACTAATGAAAAACTGTTTTTT; CDR3 protein: CASSYQTDSATNEKLFF
V gene: TRBV7-3; J gene: TRBJ1-1; D gene: TRBD1; clone size: .; CDR3 DNA: TGTGCCAGCAGGAGAGATACAGGGGTCCCTGAAGCTTTCTTT; CDR3 protein: CASRRDTGVPEAFF
V gene: TRBV7-2; J gene: TRBJ1-2; D gene: .; clone size: .; CDR3 DNA: TGTGCCAGCAGCATGGTCAGGGCAGGTTATGGCTACACCTTC; CDR3 protein: CASSMVRAGYGYTF
V gene: TRBV19; J gene: TRBJ1-5; D gene: .; clone size: .; CDR3 DNA: TGTGCCAGTAGCGAAGGGGCTCAGCCCCAGCATTTT; CDR3 protein: CASSEGAQPQHF
V gene: TRBV7-2; J gene: TRBJ2-1; D gene: .; clone size: .; CDR3 DNA: TGTGCCAGCAGCTTATATCTATGGCGACCGGGAGTAGCAAATGAGCAGTTCTTC; CDR3 protein: CASSLYLWRPGVANEQFF
V gene: TRBV7-9; J gene: TRBJ1-1; D gene: .; clone size: .; CDR3 DNA: TGTGCCAGCAAGGAAAACAGAGTTATGAACACTGAAGCTTTCTTT; CDR3 protein: CASKENRVMNTEAFF
V gene: TRBV15; J gene: TRBJ2-5; D gene: TRBD2; clone size: .; CDR3 DNA: TGTGCCACCAGCAGCTGGGGGGGTGAGACCCAGTACTTC; CDR3 protein: CATSSWGGETQYF
V gene: TRBV19; J gene: TRBJ1-1; D gene: .; clone size: .; CDR3 DNA: TGTGCCAGTAGTATAGGGGACACGATTCTGAACACTGAAGCTTTCTTT; CDR3 protein: CASSIGDTILNTEAFF
V gene: TRBV12-5; J gene: TRBJ1-1; D gene: .; clone size: .; CDR3 DNA: TGTGCTAGTGGTCCCCCGACAGGTCCCACTGAAGCTTTCTTT; CDR3 protein: CASGPPTGPTEAFF
V gene: TRBV7-9; J gene: TRBJ1-3; D gene: TRBD1; clone size: .; CDR3 DNA: TGTGCCAGCAGCACCGCCTGGGACAGGGGGCAACTCTCTGGAAACACCATATATTTT; CDR3 protein: CASSTAWDRGQLSGNTIYF
V gene: TRBV9; J gene: TRBJ2-5; D gene: TRBD2; clone size: .; CDR3 DNA: TGTGCCAGCAGCACCCGGACTAGCGGGATGAAGGAGACCCAGTACTTC; CDR3 protein: CASSTRTSGMKETQYF
V gene: TRBV27; J gene: TRBJ2-1; D gene: .; clone size: .; CDR3 DNA: TGTGCCAGCAGACCCGACAGGAGCTCCTACAATGAGCAGTTCTTC; CDR3 protein: CASRPDRSSYNEQFF
V gene: TRBV12-3/TRBV12-4; J gene: TRBJ1-2; D gene: .; clone size: few; CDR3 DNA: TGTGCCAGCAGTTCGAGGATTCCCCGAGCCTACACCTTC; CDR3 protein: CASSSRIPRAYTF
V gene: TRBV18; J gene: TRBJ2-7; D gene: .; clone size: .; CDR3 DNA: TGTGCCAGCTCACCACCGTCCGGAGCCGAGCAGTACTTC; CDR3 protein: CASSPPSGAEQYF
V gene: TRBV19; J gene: TRBJ1-5; D gene: .; clone size: few; CDR3 DNA: TGTGCCAGTAGTAGGGGGCGTCAGCCCCAGCATTTT; CDR3 protein: CASSRGRQPQHF
V gene: TRBV13; J gene: TRBJ2-7; D gene: TRBD2; clone size: .; CDR3 DNA: TGTGCCAGCAGCTTAGCCGTACGTGGGGGGGTCTCCTACGAGCAGTACTTC; CDR3 protein: CASSLAVRGGVSYEQYF
V gene: TRBV6-4; J gene: TRBJ2-1; D gene: TRBD2; clone size: .; CDR3 DNA: TGTGCCAGCAGTGAGCGGGAGTCCTTGGAGCAGTTCTTC; CDR3 protein: CASSERESLEQFF
V gene: TRBV5-5; J gene: TRBJ1-4; D gene: TRBD1; clone size: .; CDR3 DNA: TGTGCCAGCAGCCTATACGGAGCGGACAGGTTTTATGAAAAACTGTTTTTT; CDR3 protein: CASSLYGADRFYEKLFF
V gene: TRBV2; J gene: TRBJ2-2; D gene: TRBD1; clone size: .; CDR3 DNA: TGTGCCAGCATAGGCAGGGGGCTCGGGGAGCTGTTTTTT; CDR3 protein: CASIGRGLGELFF
V gene: TRBV18; J gene: TRBJ1-4; D gene: .; clone size: .; CDR3 DNA: TGTGCCAGCTCACCGACGACAGGTTTGGGTGAAAAACTGTTTTTT; CDR3 protein: CASSPTTGLGEKLFF
V gene: TRBV10-3; J gene: TRBJ1-2; D gene: .; clone size: once; CDR3 DNA: TGTGCCATTGGAACCGAGCAACAGTACTATGGCTACACCTTC; CDR3 protein: CAIGTEQQYYGYTF
V gene: TRBV18; J gene: TRBJ1-5; D gene: .; clone size: .; CDR3 DNA: TGTGCCAGCTCACCATCCACAGGGTCCGATCAGCCCCAGCATTTT; CDR3 protein: CASSPSTGSDQPQHF
V gene: TRBV7-8; J gene: TRBJ2-1; D gene: TRBD2; clone size: .; CDR3 DNA: TGTGCCAGCAGCTTAGAAGCTAGCGGCTACAATGAGCAGTTCTTC; CDR3 protein: CASSLEASGYNEQFF
V gene: TRBV7-6; J gene: TRBJ2-5; D gene: TRBD2; clone size: .; CDR3 DNA: TGTGCCAGCAGCTTCGGACTAGCGGGGGGGGAAGAGACCCAGTACTTC; CDR3 protein: CASSFGLAGGEETQYF
V gene: TRBV6-5; J gene: TRBJ1-4; D gene: TRBD1; clone size: .; CDR3 DNA: TGTGCCAGCAGCCCCCGGACAGGGCGTAATGAAAAACTGTTTTTT; CDR3 protein: CASSPRTGRNEKLFF
V gene: TRBV19; J gene: TRBJ1-3; D gene: .; clone size: .; CDR3 DNA: TGTGCCAGTGACTCGAGGACTGTTGGAAACACCATATATTTT; CDR3 protein: CASDSRTVGNTIYF
V gene: TRBV5-6; J gene: TRBJ2-7; D gene: TRBD2; clone size: .; CDR3 DNA: TGTGCCAGCAGCTGGCCAGCGGGGGGAACCTACGAGCAGTACTTC; CDR3 protein: CASSWPAGGTYEQYF
V gene: TRBV4-3; J gene: TRBJ1-1; D gene: .; clone size: .; CDR3 DNA: TGCGCCAGCAGCCAAGATAGTTTTGAGGTAGATGAAGCTTTCTTT; CDR3 protein: CASSQDSFEVDEAFF
V gene: TRBV5-4; J gene: TRBJ2-1; D gene: TRBD2; clone size: .; CDR3 DNA: TGTGCCAGCAGCCAGGGACTAGCGGGCCACAATGAGCAGTTCTTC; CDR3 protein: CASSQGLAGHNEQFF
V gene: TRBV21-1; J gene: TRBJ1-1; D gene: .; clone size: .; CDR3 DNA: TGTGCCATTGAAAGGACAGGGCAGAAGATCATGAACACTGAAGCTTTCTTT; CDR3 protein: CAIERTGQKIMNTEAFF
V gene: TRBV5-6; J gene: TRBJ1-1; D gene: .; clone size: .; CDR3 DNA: TGTGCCAGCAGTTTACAGGACACTGAAGCTTTCTTT; CDR3 protein: CASSLQDTEAFF
V gene: TRBV9; J gene: TRBJ1-1; D gene: .; clone size: .; CDR3 DNA: TGTGCCAGCACCCCGGAGGTTCCCGGGACTGAAGCTTTCTTT; CDR3 protein: CASTPEVPGTEAFF
V gene: TRBV9; J gene: TRBJ2-6; D gene: TRBD1; clone size: .; CDR3 DNA: TGTGCCAGCAGCCCCCGTGGGGACAGGGCTGGGGCCAACGTCCTGACTTTC; CDR3 protein: CASSPRGDRAGANVLTF
V gene: TRBV2; J gene: TRBJ1-6; D gene: TRBD1; clone size: once; CDR3 DNA: TGTGCCAGCAGGGTCAGGGGGCAGGGTTCACCCCTCCACTTT; CDR3 protein: CASRVRGQGSPLHF
V gene: TRBV6-5; J gene: TRBJ2-3; D gene: .; clone size: .; CDR3 DNA: TGTGCCAGCAGTTACTCCCTTCCCAGAGATACGCAGTATTTT; CDR3 protein: CASSYSLPRDTQYF
V gene: TRBV5-5; J gene: TRBJ1-1; D gene: .; clone size: .; CDR3 DNA: TGTGCCAGCAGCGTTACATTGAACACTGAAGCTTTCTTT; CDR3 protein: CASSVTLNTEAFF
V gene: TRBV5-6; J gene: TRBJ1-4; D gene: TRBD1; clone size: .; CDR3 DNA: TGTGCCAGCAGCTCGGGGACAGGGCAGGCTGGTGAAAAACTGTTTTTT; CDR3 protein: CASSSGTGQAGEKLFF
V gene: TRBV3-1/TRBV3-2; J gene: TRBJ2-5; D gene: TRBD2; clone size: .; CDR3 DNA: TGTGCCAGCAGCCAAGTAGGGCGGGGGAAGGGTGAGACCCAGTACTTC; CDR3 protein: CASSQVGRGKGETQYF
V gene: TRBV7-8; J gene: TRBJ2-3; D gene: TRBD2; clone size: .; CDR3 DNA: TGTGCCAGCAGCTCCCCCCGTGGACTAGCGGGGGGGCATGGGGATACGCAGTATTTT; CDR3 protein: CASSSPRGLAGGHGDTQYF
V gene: TRBV12-3/TRBV12-4; J gene: TRBJ1-4; D gene: TRBD1; clone size: .; CDR3 DNA: TGTGCCAGCATGGGACAGGGAGGTGAAAAACTGTTTTTT; CDR3 protein: CASMGQGGEKLFF